Listed here is a single T cell receptor (beta chain). Under the authors' procedure: The authors estimated nucleated cell counts from reference gene primer amplification. Clones were read by immunoSEQ multiplex PCR, and TCRdb kept only the in-frame ones, dropping some. V and J calls and clone size are as listed in that table; D and trimming were resolved from the DNA. The table lists about 300,000 clones, 88% of them singletons, with about 8.5% in the top ten. These data originate in a study of blood T cell repertoires in COVID-19. Study-level information: COVID-19 samples collected from the United States, Italy and Spain covered acute and convalescent phases. Sample material is recorded as cDNA or gDNA derived from T cells, B-cell-depleted T cells, or PBMCs.

Trimming took off 4 bases at V and 10 bases at J, with 13 bases between the two ends. This CDR3 is 13 amino acids long. The V gene's germline CDR1 is MGHRA and CDR2 YSYEKL. The TCR sequence derives from a man aged 18 to 29 with active or convalescent COVID-19. The sample taken for sequencing was peripheral blood. The gene calls are TRBV4-1 and TRBJ1-4; the D is unclear. CDR3 in amino acids: CASSRGSEGKLFF. Written as DNA, the CDR3 is TGCGCCAGCAGCCGCGGGAGCGAGGGAAAACTGTTTTTT.